A single sample is the source of the 6 T cell receptor beta chains below, sequenced in a study of blood T cell repertoires in COVID-19. Measured with immunoSEQ multiplex PCR; TCRdb has only the in-frame clones, and not every one. The sample lists over 130,000 clones, roughly 86% occurring once. The sample consisted of peripheral blood. All receptors derive from a human donor in a cohort sampled during active COVID-19.

The J gene is TRBJ2-3, the V gene TRBV18; no firm D call. Trimming stripped 2 bases from V and 4 bases from J, with 7 bases between. Germline V gene sequence: CDR1 KGHSH, CDR2 LQKENI. This CDR3 region has 13 residues. The CDR3: CASSPSLADTQYF. The CDR3 DNA reads TGTGCCAGCTCACCATCCCTAGCAGATACGCAGTATTTT.

The chain is built from TRBV27 and TRBJ2-3, with 10 bases identical to TRBD1. The CDR3 covers 17 residues. Germline lookup yields CDR1 MNHEY and CDR2 SMNVEV (reference sequence). V lost 8 bases to trimming and J lost 3 bases; unmatched junction nucleotides: 14. The CDR3 spells CASSPTHGTGVTDTQYF. The CDR3 DNA sequence: TGTGCCAGCTCACCTACTCACGGGACAGGGGTAACAGATACGCAGTATTTT.

This clone was found a few times. The V gene is TRBV3-1 (or the pseudogene TRBV3-2), the J gene TRBJ2-2; 7 bases match TRBD1. This CDR3 is built from 19 residues. The ends lost 1 base at V and 3 bases at J; junction bases unmatched: 14. Germline CDR1 is LGHDT and CDR2 is YNNKEL (reference sequence). In DNA, the CDR3 is TGTGCCAGCAGCCAAGTTTTTCGTATGGACAGGCCATACACCGGGGAGCTGTTTTTT. Residues: CASSQVFRMDRPYTGELFF.

This clone was detected only once. J is TRBJ1-3 and V is TRBV5-5, with D hard to call. The CDR3 contains 16 residues. V lost 2 bases and J lost 1, with 13 bases in between. Germline CDR1 is SGHKS and CDR2 is YYEKEE (reference sequence). The CDR3 sequence: CASSFRSAGSGNTIYF. Here the CDR3 DNA reads TGTGCCAGCAGCTTTCGATCGGCGGGGTCTGGAAACACCATATATTTT. The whole variable domain, filled in from reference TRBV5-5 and TRBJ1-3, reads DAGVTQSPTHLIKTRGQQVTLRCSPISGHKSVSWYQQVLGQGPQFIFQYYEKEERGRGNFPDRFSARQFPNYSSELNVNALLLGDSALYLCASSFRSAGSGNTIYFGEGSWLTVV.

The gene calls are TRBV7-9 and TRBJ2-2, with TRBD2 as a possible D gene (6 bases). The length of the CDR3 is 16 residues. Looked up from germline, CDR1 is SEHNR and CDR2 is FQNEAQ (reference sequence). Trimming shortened V by 4 bases and J by 2 bases, and 14 bases separated the two germline ends. CDR3 DNA: TGTGCCAGCAGCTGGGGTTGGGCGGGAAACACCGGGGAGCTGTTTTTT. Protein product: CASSWGWAGNTGELFF.

V is TRBV19 and J is TRBJ2-7; tentative D call: TRBD1 (5 bases). This CDR3 is built from 14 residues. Germline values: CDR1 LNHDA, CDR2 SQIVND (reference sequence). Trimming pared 4 bases from V and 5 bases from J, leaving 15 bases between. The CDR3 protein is CASSTQERRDEQYF. CDR3 in DNA: TGTGCCAGTAGTACTCAGGAGCGCAGGGACGAGCAGTACTTC.